This T cell receptor (beta chain) was captured in a study of blood T cells in healthy people across ages. Overall study findings and caveats: Leaving the PBMCs unsorted stopped any conclusive comparison of naive versus antigen-experienced cells.

Next came a second PCR, run for about 6 to 12 cycles, which used a sample-barcoded 5' primer along with a J-beta primer mix. The template-switch adaptor was a 5' adaptor with 12 random nucleotides. It tagged each cDNA molecule. TCRdb analysed the 5' RACE reads with MiXCR anew, one entry per CDR3 protein. The table lists approximately 1.5 million distinct CDR3 sequences, about 45% of them singletons. Details on this clonotype: Antigen: not known.

Sequencing used blood. This clonotype was obtained from a woman in her late teens or twenties in good health.

For the CDR3, the DNA is TGTGCCAGCAGCCTTGGACTAGCGGGGAACTCCTACGAGCAGTACTTC. This gives the protein CASSLGLAGNSYEQYF. This chain connects TRBV12-3 or TRBV12-4 to TRBJ2-7; TRBD2 aligns across 12 bases. This CDR3 spans 16 amino acids. V was clipped by 6 bases and J by 0 bases; unmatched bases: 6.